The 2 T cell receptor beta chains listed next were all sequenced from one sample in a study of T cell responses to AZD1222 COVID-19 vaccine (dated by TCRdb to about 2021). Per the publication, the time point label means: baseline before first vaccination. The library was produced with the immunoSEQ multiplex PCR assay. The table comes from immuneACCESS by way of TCRdb, which keeps in-frame sequences with V and J called. Part of the clones is missing from these tables; in studies checked, under half for an unresolved V gene and the rest for unknown reasons. Across this sample there are 95,000 to 110,000 clones, with about nine tenths seen only once. Clones ranked in the top ten supply around 4.5% of the sample. Material: peripheral blood, obtained on day 0 of AZD1222 vaccination. These receptors were taken from an adult in good health.

About this clone itself: The same CDR3 is also encoded by other DNA sequences in this sample. This sequence joins TRBV11-1 and TRBJ2-7, with 8 nucleotides matching TRBD1. Germline V CDR1 and CDR2: SGHAT, FQDESV (reference sequence). Unmatched junction bases numbered 9, after V lost 2 bases and J lost 6 bases. The CDR3 extends over 15 amino acids. CDR3 sequence reads: CASSLNTGGLSEQYF. The CDR3 coding sequence is TGTGCCAGCAGCTTAAATACAGGGGGGCTCTCCGAGCAGTACTTC. Full variable domain (remainder filled in from reference TRBV11-1 and TRBJ2-7): EAEVAQSPRYKITEKSQAVAFWCDPISGHATLYWYRQILGQGPELLVQFQDESVVDDSQLPKDRFSAERLKGVDSTLKIQPAELGDSAMYLCASSLNTGGLSEQYFGPGTRLTVT.

V is TRBV29-1 and J is TRBJ2-5; no clear D gene. This CDR3 is built from 12 residues. Germline assignment: CDR1 SQVTM and CDR2 ANQGSEA. V was pared by 7 bases and J by 3 bases, with 12 bases between. CDR3 protein: CSAAREKETQYF. The CDR3 DNA reads TGCAGCGCCGCGCGCGAAAAAGAGACCCAGTACTTC.